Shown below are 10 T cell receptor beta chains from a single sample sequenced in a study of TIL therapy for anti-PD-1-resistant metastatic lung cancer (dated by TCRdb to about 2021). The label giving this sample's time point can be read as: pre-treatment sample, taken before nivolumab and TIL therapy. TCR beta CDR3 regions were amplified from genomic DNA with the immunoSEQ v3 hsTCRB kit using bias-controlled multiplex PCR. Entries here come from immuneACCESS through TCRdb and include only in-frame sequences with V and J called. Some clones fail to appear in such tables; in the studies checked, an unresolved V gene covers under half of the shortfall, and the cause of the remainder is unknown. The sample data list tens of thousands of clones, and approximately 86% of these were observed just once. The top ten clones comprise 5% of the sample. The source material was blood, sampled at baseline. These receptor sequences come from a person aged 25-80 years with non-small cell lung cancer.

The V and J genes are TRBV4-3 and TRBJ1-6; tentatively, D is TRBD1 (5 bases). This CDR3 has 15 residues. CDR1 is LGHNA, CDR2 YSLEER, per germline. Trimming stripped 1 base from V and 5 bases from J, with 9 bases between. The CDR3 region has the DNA TGCGCCAGCAGCCAAGGAGACAGCCATAATTCACCCCTCCACTTT. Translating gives CASSQGDSHNSPLHF.

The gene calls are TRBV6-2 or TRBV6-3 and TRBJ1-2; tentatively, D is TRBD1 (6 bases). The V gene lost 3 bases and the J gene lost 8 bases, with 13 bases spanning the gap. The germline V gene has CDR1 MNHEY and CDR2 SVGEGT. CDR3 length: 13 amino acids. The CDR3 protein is CASSYDRTRGYTF. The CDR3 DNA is TGTGCCAGCAGTTATGACAGGACTCGGGGCTACACCTTC.

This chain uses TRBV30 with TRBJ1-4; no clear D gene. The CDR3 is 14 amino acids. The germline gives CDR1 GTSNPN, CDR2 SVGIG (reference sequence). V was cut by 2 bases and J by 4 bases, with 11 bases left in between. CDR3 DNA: TGTGCCTGGAGTCTGGACCTCTATAATGAAAAACTGTTTTTT. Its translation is CAWSLDLYNEKLFF. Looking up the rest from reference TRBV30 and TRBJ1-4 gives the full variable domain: SQTIHQWPATLVQPVGSPLSLECTVEGTSNPNLYWYRQAAGRGLQLLFYSVGIGQISSEVPQNLSASRPQDRQFILSSKKLLLSDSGFYLCAWSLDLYNEKLFFGSGTQLSVL.

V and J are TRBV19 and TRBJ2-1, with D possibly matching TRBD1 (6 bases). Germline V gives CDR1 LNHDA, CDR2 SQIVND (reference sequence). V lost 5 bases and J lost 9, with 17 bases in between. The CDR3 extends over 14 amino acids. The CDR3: CASSVLQGSGEQFF. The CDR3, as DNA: TGTGCCAGTAGTGTCCTTCAGGGGTCGGGTGAGCAGTTCTTC.

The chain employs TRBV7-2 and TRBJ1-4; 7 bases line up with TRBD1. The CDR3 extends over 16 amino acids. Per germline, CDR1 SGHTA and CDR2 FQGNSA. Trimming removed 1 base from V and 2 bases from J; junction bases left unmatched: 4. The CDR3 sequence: CASSLGGGGTNEKLFF. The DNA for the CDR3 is TGTGCCAGCAGCTTAGGAGGGGGCGGGACTAATGAAAAACTGTTTTTT.

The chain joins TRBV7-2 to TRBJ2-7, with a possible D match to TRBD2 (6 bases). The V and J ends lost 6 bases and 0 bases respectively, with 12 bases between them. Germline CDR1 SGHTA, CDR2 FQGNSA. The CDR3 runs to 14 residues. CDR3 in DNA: TGTGCCAGCAGAAGAGCGGGTAGCTCCTACGAGCAGTACTTC. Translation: CASRRAGSSYEQYF. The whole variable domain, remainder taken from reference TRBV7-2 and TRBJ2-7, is GAGVSQSPSNKVTEKGKDVELRCDPISGHTALYWYRQSLGQGLEFLIYFQGNSAPDKSGLPSDRFSAERTGGSVSTLTIQRTQQEDSAVYLCASRRAGSSYEQYFGPGTRLTVT.

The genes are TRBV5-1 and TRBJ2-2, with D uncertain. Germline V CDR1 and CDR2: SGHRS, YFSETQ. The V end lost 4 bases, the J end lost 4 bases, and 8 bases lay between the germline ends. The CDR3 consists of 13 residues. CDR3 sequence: CASSRSFTGELFF. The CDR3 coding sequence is TGCGCCAGCAGCCGGTCTTTCACCGGGGAGCTGTTTTTT.

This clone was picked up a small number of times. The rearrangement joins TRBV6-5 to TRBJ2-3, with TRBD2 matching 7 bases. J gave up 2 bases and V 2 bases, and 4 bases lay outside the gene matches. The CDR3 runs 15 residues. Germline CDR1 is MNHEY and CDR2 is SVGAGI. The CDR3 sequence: CASSYGGGVTDTQYF. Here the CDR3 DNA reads TGTGCCAGCAGTTACGGCGGGGGTGTCACAGATACGCAGTATTTT.

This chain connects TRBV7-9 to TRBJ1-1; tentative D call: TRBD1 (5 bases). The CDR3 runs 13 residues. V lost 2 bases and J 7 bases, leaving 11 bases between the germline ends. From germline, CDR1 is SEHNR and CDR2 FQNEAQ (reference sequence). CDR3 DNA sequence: TGTGCCAGCAGCTTAATGGGGACGGGTGAAGCTTTCTTT. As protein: CASSLMGTGEAFF.

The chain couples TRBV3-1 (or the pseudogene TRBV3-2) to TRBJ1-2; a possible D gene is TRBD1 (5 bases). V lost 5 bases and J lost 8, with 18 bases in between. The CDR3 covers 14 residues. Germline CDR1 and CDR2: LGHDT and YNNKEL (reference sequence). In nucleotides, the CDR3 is TGTGCCAGCAGCGGAAATATGGGGCGAGGAGGCTACACCTTC. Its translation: CASSGNMGRGGYTF.